This is a list of T cell receptor beta chains from one sample in a study of T cells after posttransplantation cyclophosphamide. Profiling relied on immunoSEQ multiplex PCR, and the TCRdb table lists in-frame clones only, not all of them. Singletons are absent from the sample, which has about 12,000 clones. The sequencing input was PBMCs. All receptors come from a woman in her thirties or forties in good health, CMV-negative, and a related stem cell transplant donor. Each CDR3 is given with its conserved first and last residue. Each record gives: J gene, V gene, D gene, clone size, CDR3 protein, CDR3 DNA. A D gene is named only where the DNA matches it firmly. Size is stated for part of the rows, as once, few or many counts, or as a class when the clone is expanded.

j_call: TRBJ2-1; v_call: TRBV10-3; d_call: -; clone_size: medium-sized; cdr3_aa: CAISDSTGGGEQFF; cdr3_nt: TGTGCCATCAGTGACTCAACAGGAGGCGGTGAGCAGTTCTTC
j_call: TRBJ1-1; v_call: TRBV18; d_call: -; clone_size: many; cdr3_aa: CASSRGRGTEAFF; cdr3_nt: TGTGCCAGCTCAAGAGGGAGGGGGACTGAAGCTTTCTTT
j_call: TRBJ2-5; v_call: TRBV9; d_call: -; clone_size: few; cdr3_aa: CASSVARVAGETQYF; cdr3_nt: TGTGCCAGCAGCGTAGCTAGGGTTGCGGGAGAGACCCAGTACTTC
j_call: TRBJ2-7; v_call: TRBV9; d_call: -; clone_size: many; cdr3_aa: CASSPGDFSYEQYF; cdr3_nt: TGTGCCAGCAGCCCCGGGGACTTCTCCTACGAGCAGTACTTC
j_call: TRBJ2-1; v_call: TRBV7-3; d_call: TRBD2; clone_size: many; cdr3_aa: CASSLYSQRGKNEQFF; cdr3_nt: TGTGCCAGCAGCTTATATAGCCAGCGGGGTAAAAATGAGCAGTTCTTC
j_call: TRBJ1-1; v_call: TRBV7-9; d_call: -; clone_size: many; cdr3_aa: CASSLEAGNTEAFF; cdr3_nt: TGTGCCAGCAGCTTAGAGGCAGGGAACACTGAAGCTTTCTTT
j_call: TRBJ2-2; v_call: TRBV5-6; d_call: -; clone_size: many; cdr3_aa: CASSSGGTGELFF; cdr3_nt: TGTGCCAGCAGCTCAGGTGGCACCGGGGAGCTGTTTTTT
j_call: TRBJ2-3; v_call: TRBV11-2; d_call: -; clone_size: many; cdr3_aa: CASSHIGTDTQYF; cdr3_nt: TGTGCCAGCAGCCATATAGGCACAGATACGCAGTATTTT
j_call: TRBJ1-5; v_call: TRBV6-1; d_call: -; clone_size: many; cdr3_aa: CASSTGLNQPQHF; cdr3_nt: TGTGCCAGCAGTACAGGGCTCAATCAGCCCCAGCATTTT
j_call: TRBJ2-5; v_call: TRBV5-1; d_call: -; clone_size: -; cdr3_aa: CASSPGTQVQETQYF; cdr3_nt: TGCGCCAGCAGCCCAGGGACACAGGTTCAAGAGACCCAGTACTTC
j_call: TRBJ1-1; v_call: TRBV28; d_call: -; clone_size: many; cdr3_aa: CASSGPDRENTEAFF; cdr3_nt: TGTGCCAGCAGTGGCCCGGACAGAGAGAACACTGAAGCTTTCTTT
j_call: TRBJ2-3; v_call: TRBV5-4; d_call: -; clone_size: medium-sized; cdr3_aa: CASSFRGASTDTQYF; cdr3_nt: TGTGCCAGCAGCTTTCGGGGGGCCAGCACAGATACGCAGTATTTT
j_call: TRBJ1-3; v_call: TRBV27; d_call: -; clone_size: many; cdr3_aa: CASSFNGQFSGNTIYF; cdr3_nt: TGTGCCAGCAGTTTTAACGGACAGTTCTCTGGAAACACCATATATTTT
j_call: TRBJ1-5; v_call: TRBV18; d_call: -; clone_size: many; cdr3_aa: CASSEGGHSSQPQHF; cdr3_nt: TGTGCCAGCTCAGAGGGGGGGCATTCGAGTCAGCCCCAGCATTTT
j_call: TRBJ2-2; v_call: TRBV5-1; d_call: TRBD2; clone_size: many; cdr3_aa: CASSFLTRTQLAGSGELFF; cdr3_nt: TGCGCCAGCAGCTTCTTAACTAGAACTCAACTAGCGGGGTCCGGGGAGCTGTTTTTT
j_call: TRBJ2-7; v_call: TRBV6-5; d_call: TRBD1; clone_size: many; cdr3_aa: CASTPGQGEGREQYF; cdr3_nt: TGTGCCAGCACTCCGGGACAGGGGGAGGGTAGGGAGCAGTACTTC
j_call: TRBJ2-5; v_call: TRBV5-1; d_call: -; clone_size: -; cdr3_aa: CASSFQGGAIQETQYF; cdr3_nt: TGCGCCAGCAGCTTTCAAGGGGGGGCTATCCAAGAGACCCAGTACTTC
j_call: TRBJ1-1; v_call: TRBV7-9; d_call: TRBD1; clone_size: many; cdr3_aa: CASSPSGQGEAFF; cdr3_nt: TGTGCCAGCAGCCCAAGCGGACAGGGAGAAGCTTTCTTT
j_call: TRBJ2-5; v_call: TRBV30; d_call: -; clone_size: -; cdr3_aa: CAWSPGFETQYF; cdr3_nt: TGTGCCTGGAGCCCGGGGTTTGAGACCCAGTACTTC
j_call: TRBJ2-3; v_call: TRBV11-2; d_call: -; clone_size: many; cdr3_aa: CASSFSGKVGTQYF; cdr3_nt: TGTGCCAGCAGCTTTTCGGGTAAAGTAGGTACGCAGTATTTT
j_call: TRBJ1-4; v_call: TRBV7-6; d_call: -; clone_size: many; cdr3_aa: CASSLDQGITGEKLFF; cdr3_nt: TGTGCCAGCAGCTTAGATCAGGGGATCACTGGTGAAAAACTGTTTTTT
j_call: TRBJ2-5; v_call: TRBV12-3/TRBV12-4; d_call: TRBD2; clone_size: -; cdr3_aa: CASSLGGLVPSQETQYF; cdr3_nt: TGTGCCAGCAGTTTGGGCGGACTAGTGCCCTCCCAAGAGACCCAGTACTTC
j_call: TRBJ2-7; v_call: TRBV18; d_call: -; clone_size: many; cdr3_aa: CASSADSYEQYF; cdr3_nt: TGTGCCAGCTCAGCGGACAGCTACGAGCAGTACTTC
j_call: TRBJ2-3; v_call: TRBV2; d_call: TRBD2; clone_size: many; cdr3_aa: CASSEDRRGVNTDTQYF; cdr3_nt: TGTGCCAGCAGTGAAGATCGGCGGGGGGTTAACACAGATACGCAGTATTTT
j_call: TRBJ2-3; v_call: TRBV4-2; d_call: TRBD2; clone_size: -; cdr3_aa: CASSQELAGGADTQYF; cdr3_nt: TGTGCCAGCAGCCAAGAATTAGCGGGAGGTGCAGATACGCAGTATTTT
j_call: TRBJ1-4; v_call: TRBV5-8; d_call: -; clone_size: many; cdr3_aa: CASSLFQGYEKLFF; cdr3_nt: TGTGCCAGCAGCTTGTTCCAGGGTTACGAAAAACTGTTTTTT
j_call: TRBJ2-7; v_call: TRBV29-1; d_call: TRBD2; clone_size: few; cdr3_aa: CSVKRDAYEQYF; cdr3_nt: TGCAGCGTGAAGCGGGACGCCTACGAGCAGTACTTC
j_call: TRBJ2-7; v_call: TRBV19; d_call: TRBD1; clone_size: many; cdr3_aa: CASSIFDRGHYEQYF; cdr3_nt: TGTGCCAGTAGTATTTTTGACAGGGGGCATTACGAGCAGTACTTC
j_call: TRBJ2-3; v_call: TRBV28; d_call: TRBD1; clone_size: -; cdr3_aa: CARWDRGKDTQYF; cdr3_nt: TGTGCCAGATGGGACAGGGGAAAGGATACGCAGTATTTT
j_call: TRBJ2-7; v_call: TRBV6-5; d_call: TRBD1; clone_size: many; cdr3_aa: CASKETGAYEQYF; cdr3_nt: TGTGCCAGCAAAGAGACAGGGGCCTACGAGCAGTACTTC
j_call: TRBJ2-3; v_call: TRBV6-6; d_call: TRBD2; clone_size: many; cdr3_aa: CASNVLAGGDTQYF; cdr3_nt: TGTGCCAGCAACGTACTAGCGGGAGGAGATACGCAGTATTTT